The subject of this entry is one T cell receptor (beta chain). The sample is drawn from a study of blood T cell repertoires in COVID-19. Study in general: Samples of COVID-19 (acute and convalescent) were obtained from the United States, Italy and Spain.

Looked up from germline, CDR1 is GTSNPN and CDR2 is SVGIG (reference sequence). With 1 base removed from V and 7 bases from J, the gap between germline ends came to 11 bases. This CDR3 comprises 13 residues. In the original workflow: Scientists estimated how many nucleated cells there were by amplifying reference gene primers. This table comes from immunoSEQ multiplex PCR, and its TCRdb copy is limited to in-frame clones, with some not included. Clone size and V and J calls were adopted from that table, with D and trimming inferred from the DNA. The sample holds some 220,000 clones, around 90% seen once. The Seattle patients, enrolled during active infection, were followed longitudinally.

Source material: peripheral blood. This chain uses TRBV30 with TRBJ1-5; the D gene is possibly TRBD1 (5 bases). The sequence derives from a man aged 25 to 40 with COVID-19, enrolled during active disease. The CDR3 protein is CAWSESRAQPQHF. The CDR3 region has the DNA TGTGCCTGGAGTGAATCCAGGGCCCAGCCCCAGCATTTT. Full variable domain (remainder filled in from reference TRBV30 and TRBJ1-5): SQTIHQWPATLVQPVGSPLSLECTVEGTSNPNLYWYRQAAGRGLQLLFYSVGIGQISSEVPQNLSASRPQDRQFILSSKKLLLSDSGFYLCAWSESRAQPQHFGDGTRLSIL.